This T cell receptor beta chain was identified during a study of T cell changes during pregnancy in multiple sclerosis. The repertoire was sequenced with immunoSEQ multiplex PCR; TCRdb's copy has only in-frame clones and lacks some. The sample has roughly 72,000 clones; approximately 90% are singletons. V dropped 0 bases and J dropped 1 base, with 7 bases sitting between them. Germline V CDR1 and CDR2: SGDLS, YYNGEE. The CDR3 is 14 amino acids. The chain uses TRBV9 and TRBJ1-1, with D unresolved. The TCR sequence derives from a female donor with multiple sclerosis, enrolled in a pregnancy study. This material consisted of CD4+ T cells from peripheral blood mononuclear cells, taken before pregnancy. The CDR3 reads CASSVEQKNTEAFF. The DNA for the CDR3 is TGTGCCAGCAGCGTAGAACAGAAGAACACTGAAGCTTTCTTT.